What follows are 14 T cell receptor beta chains derived from one specimen sequenced in a study of blood T cell repertoires in COVID-19. Assay used: immunoSEQ multiplex PCR; TCRdb lists only in-frame clones, some missing. The sample lists tens of thousands of clones, approximately 86% occurring once. Sequencing was done on a sample of peripheral blood. The receptors here all came from an elderly woman with acute or convalescent COVID-19.

The chain uses TRBV5-1 and TRBJ2-1; 9 positions agree with TRBD2. CDR1 is SGHRS and CDR2 is YFSETQ in the germline V gene. The CDR3 has 14 amino acids. V lost 6 bases and J lost 4; bases outside the gene matches: 5. The CDR3 sequence: CASTVTSGYNEQFF. CDR3 nucleotides: TGCGCCAGCACTGTGACTAGCGGTTACAATGAGCAGTTCTTC.

This clone occurred a few times. The genes are TRBV4-2 and TRBJ2-3, with 8 bases lining up with TRBD2. Germline CDR1 LGHNA, CDR2 YNFKEQ. The CDR3 is 18 residues long. The ends lost 0 bases at V and 3 bases at J; junction bases unmatched: 11. The CDR3 DNA sequence: TGTGCCAGCAGCCAAGATCGGGGCGGGAGGTTGGCGACAGATACGCAGTATTTT. Translated, it gives CASSQDRGGRLATDTQYF.

The chain carries TRBV6-1 and TRBJ1-4; 11 bases are shared with TRBD1. In germline, CDR1 is MNHNS, CDR2 SASEGT. With 3 bases clipped from V and 10 bases from J, the junction kept 4 bases outside the gene matches. The CDR3 contains 14 residues. The CDR3 sequence: CASSEGQGVVKLFF. DNA of the CDR3: TGTGCCAGCAGTGAGGGACAGGGGGTCGTAAAACTGTTTTTT.

The V call is TRBV29-1, the J call TRBJ2-5, with 8 bases aligning to TRBD1. The CDR3 covers 12 residues. Trimming cost V 7 bases and J 5 bases; bases outside gene matches: 6. Germline CDR1 is SQVTM and CDR2 is ANQGSEA. The CDR3, as DNA: TGCAGCGGTTTGACAGGGGTGGAGACCCAGTACTTC. Residues: CSGLTGVETQYF.

V gene TRBV18 combines with J gene TRBJ1-5; tentative D call: TRBD1 (5 bases). Deletions cut 4 bases from V and 3 bases from J, with 16 bases between. This CDR3 is 16 amino acids long. Germline V gene sequence: CDR1 KGHSH, CDR2 LQKENI. In nucleotides, the CDR3 is TGTGCCAGCTCACTCGTACAGGCCCCTAACAATCAGCCCCAGCATTTT. Translation: CASSLVQAPNNQPQHF.

The gene calls are TRBV12-5 and TRBJ2-2, with 10 bases that match TRBD1. Trimming took 5 bases from V and 4 from J; bases not matched to a gene: 7. Germline V gene lookup returns CDR1 LGHNT and CDR2 FRNRAP. The CDR3 runs to 16 residues. CDR3 coding DNA: TGTGCTAGTGGTACCGGACAGGGGGTGAGCACCGGGGAGCTGTTTTTT. Its protein product is CASGTGQGVSTGELFF.

J is TRBJ2-7 and V is TRBV24-1; possible D gene TRBD1, 6 bases. The germline CDR1 and CDR2 sequences are KGHDR and SFDVKD. This CDR3 has 14 residues. V lost 7 bases and J 6 bases, leaving 18 bases between the germline ends. The chain's CDR3 is CATSPTGRVGEQYF. In DNA form, the CDR3 reads TGTGCCACCAGCCCGACAGGTCGGGTGGGCGAGCAGTACTTC.

The table lists this clone with a count of one. The chain employs TRBV30 and TRBJ2-3, with 8 bases lining up with TRBD1. This CDR3 region has 12 residues. Germline-derived CDR1 and CDR2 are GTSNPN and SVGIG (reference sequence). J was trimmed by 9 bases and V by 3 bases; bases with no gene match: 5. Written as DNA, the CDR3 is TGTGCCTGGAGCGGACAGGGCGGCACGCAGTATTTT. Translating gives CAWSGQGGTQYF.

This chain connects TRBV10-3 to TRBJ2-3, with TRBD1 identical over 9 bases. Germline-derived CDR1 and CDR2 are ENHRY and SYGVKD. CDR3 length: 20 amino acids. Trimming cost V 4 bases and J 0 bases; bases outside gene matches: 17. CDR3 nucleotides: TGTGCCATCAGTGCCCCCCGGGGACAGGGTTCAGGGTATAGCACAGATACGCAGTATTTT. Its translation: CAISAPRGQGSGYSTDTQYF.

The sample holds a few counts of this clone. The chain recombines TRBV30 with TRBJ2-3; TRBD2 aligns across 15 bases. V trimming: 0 bases; J trimming: 3 bases; junction bases outside the gene matches: 1. Germline CDR1 and CDR2: GTSNPN and SVGIG (reference sequence). The CDR3 totals 16 residues. The CDR3 is CAWSVGLAGGTDTQYF. The CDR3 bases are TGTGCCTGGAGTGTTGGACTAGCGGGAGGGACAGATACGCAGTATTTT.

This chain connects TRBV5-1 to TRBJ2-1; 7 bases are shared with TRBD2. With V trimmed by 3 bases and J by 0 bases, 9 bases remained unmatched. The CDR3 spans 17 residues. Germline lookup yields CDR1 SGHRS and CDR2 YFSETQ. Here the CDR3 DNA reads TGCGCCAGCAGCTGGGCTAGCGGATCGAGCTCCTACAATGAGCAGTTCTTC. It encodes CASSWASGSSSYNEQFF.

The chain employs TRBV11-2 and TRBJ2-1; TRBD2 matches 15 bases. This CDR3 is built from 15 residues. Germline-derived CDR1 and CDR2 are SGHAT and FQNNGV. Losses at the gene ends were 5 bases for V and 9 bases for J; bases not matched to a gene: 5. The CDR3 nucleotides read TGTGCCAGCAGCCGGACTAGCGGGAGGGCCCTTGAGCAGTTCTTC. It specifies CASSRTSGRALEQFF.

The chain recombines TRBV10-1 with TRBJ1-4; no firm D call. Germline V gene lookup returns CDR1 WNHNN and CDR2 SYGVQD (reference sequence). V lost 7 bases, J lost 5 bases, and 20 bases lay in between. CDR3 size: 16 residues. Here the CDR3 DNA reads TGCGCCAGCACCCCCACGGAGGTTACGGCGAATGAAAAACTGTTTTTT. It encodes CASTPTEVTANEKLFF.

This chain uses TRBV7-3 with TRBJ1-1; 10 positions match TRBD1. Germline V gene data show CDR1 as SGHTA and CDR2 as FQGTGA. The CDR3 sequence is 14 residues long. V shed 5 bases, J shed 3 bases, and the junction held 3 bases outside the gene matches. This CDR3 is CASSAGTGDTEAFF. CDR3 coding DNA: TGTGCCAGCAGCGCCGGGACAGGGGACACTGAAGCTTTCTTT.